The 9 T cell receptor beta chains below were found in one sample sequenced in a study of cytomegalovirus exposure and HLA in healthy donors. 13 Jbeta primers and 60 Vbeta primers were used for the PCR. The repertoire was sequenced with immunoSEQ multiplex PCR; TCRdb's copy has only in-frame clones and lacks some. The sample has approximately 290,000 clones, over 70% seen once. The sequenced material came from PBMCs. These receptors originate from a girl aged 2-15 years in good health and CMV-seronegative.

Only a few counts were recorded for this clone. The chain joins TRBV9 to TRBJ1-5; D may be TRBD1 (6 bases). Trimming stripped 6 bases from V and 5 bases from J, with 15 bases between. Looked up from germline, CDR1 is SGDLS and CDR2 is YYNGEE. CDR3 length equals 14 residues. This CDR3 is CASNQGQLDQPQHF. The CDR3 DNA sequence: TGTGCCAGCAACCAAGGACAGCTAGATCAGCCCCAGCATTTT.

V is TRBV7-3 and J is TRBJ1-2, with D possibly being TRBD1 (5 bases). With 1 base removed from V and 4 bases from J, the gap between germline ends came to 13 bases. The CDR3 length is 15 residues. Germline assignment: CDR1 SGHTA and CDR2 FQGTGA. The CDR3 DNA follows: TGTGCCAGCAGCTTAAGCGCAGGGAACTCCTATGGCTACACCTTC. This encodes CASSLSAGNSYGYTF.

The V gene is TRBV6-5, the J gene TRBJ2-6; a weak D match, TRBD2 (5 bases). The CDR3 is 16 residues long. V was pared by 2 bases and J by 3 bases, with 11 bases between. Per germline, CDR1 MNHEY and CDR2 SVGAGI. CDR3: CASSYGVGSGANVLTF. DNA for the CDR3: TGTGCCAGCAGTTACGGAGTTGGGAGTGGGGCCAACGTCCTGACTTTC.

The chain employs TRBV5-8 and TRBJ2-5, with a weak D call TRBD1 (5 bases). V dropped 1 base and J dropped 2 bases, with 6 bases sitting between them. Germline V lookup: CDR1 SGHTS, CDR2 YDEGEE. CDR3 length: 13 residues. CDR3: CASSLHRQETQYF. CDR3 in DNA: TGTGCCAGCAGCTTGCACAGGCAAGAGACCCAGTACTTC.

CDR3 nucleotide sequence: TGCAGCGTTGAAGGGGGAGGACAGGATCATGGCTACACCTTC. Amino acids: CSVEGGGQDHGYTF. The chain recombines TRBV29-1 with TRBJ1-2; 7 bases agree with TRBD1. There are 14 residues in the CDR3. Trimming took 1 base from V and 6 from J; bases not matched to a gene: 8. The germline CDR1 and CDR2 sequences are SQVTM and ANQGSEA.

The chain joins TRBV9 to TRBJ1-2, with TRBD1 matching over 8 bases. V trimming: 3 bases; J trimming: 7 bases; junction bases outside the gene matches: 8. The CDR3 contains 14 residues. The germline V gene encodes CDR1 SGDLS and CDR2 YYNGEE. DNA for the CDR3: TGTGCCAGCAGCGGCACCAGGGGGCTCTCTGGCTACACCTTC. It translates to CASSGTRGLSGYTF.

The chain combines TRBV7-6 with TRBJ2-7; 14 bases are shared with TRBD2. CDR3 length: 17 amino acids. Trimming took 4 bases from V and 3 from J; bases not matched to a gene: 8. The germline V gene encodes CDR1 SGHVS and CDR2 FNYEAQ. The CDR3 DNA sequence: TGTGCCAGCAGCTCATTAGGGGGACTAGCGGGAGTCTACGAGCAGTACTTC. Its translation: CASSSLGGLAGVYEQYF. Complete variable domain (other parts from reference TRBV7-6 and TRBJ2-7): GAGVSQSPRYKVTKRGQDVALRCDPISGHVSLYWYRQALGQGPEFLTYFNYEAQQDKSGLPNDRFSAERPEGSISTLTIQRTEQRDSAMYRCASSSLGGLAGVYEQYFGPGTRLTVT.

The V gene is TRBV4-2, the J gene TRBJ2-3; TRBD1 is a possible D gene (5 bases). The V gene lost 1 base and the J gene lost 4 bases, with 12 bases spanning the gap. The CDR3 is made up of 15 amino acids. Per the germline V gene, CDR1 is LGHNA and CDR2 is YNFKEQ. The CDR3 DNA reads TGTGCCAGCAGCCAAGCGACAGTATTCCCAGATACGCAGTATTTT. Protein sequence: CASSQATVFPDTQYF.

The chain joins TRBV19 to TRBJ2-5; 7 nucleotides match TRBD2. V gave up 6 bases and J gave up 4 bases; unmatched junction bases: 11. Germline V gives CDR1 LNHDA, CDR2 SQIVND (reference sequence). CDR3 length: 15 amino acids. Here the CDR3 DNA reads TGTGCCAGTAGGGGTCAAGCGGGACGTAGAGAGACCCAGTACTTC. As protein: CASRGQAGRRETQYF.